This TCR beta chain is from a study of blood T cell repertoires in COVID-19. Whole-study context: Samples came from the United States, Italy and Spain, spanning acute and convalescent COVID-19. T cells, B-cell-depleted T cells, or PBMCs supplied cDNA or gDNA.

While infection was still active, Seattle patients were enrolled and then followed longitudinally. With 4 bases clipped from V and 6 bases from J, the junction kept 5 bases outside the gene matches. The CDR3 sequence is 13 residues long. In the source study's methods: By means of reference gene primer amplification, nucleated cell counts were estimated. Only in-frame clones appear in the TCRdb table, and some are missing; sequencing was by immunoSEQ multiplex PCR. V and J calls and clone size are given by that table; D and trimming were obtained from the DNA. The table records about 390,000 clones, around 87% of them present only once.

The sequence was obtained from a woman between 55 and 75 years old with COVID-19, enrolled during active disease. The chain carries TRBV12-3 or TRBV12-4 and TRBJ1-2, with TRBD1 matching over 7 bases. The sample consisted of peripheral blood. This chain's CDR3 is CASSSDRVHGYTF. The CDR3 nucleotides are TGTGCCAGCAGTTCTGACAGGGTCCATGGCTACACCTTC.